These 32 T cell receptor beta chains were sequenced from one sample in a study of identical twins. In TCRdb, the 5' RACE reads were re-called with MiXCR into one record per CDR3 protein. Counted here are around 690,000 distinct CDR3 sequences, roughly 20% occurring once; the ten biggest clones make up approximately 4.3%. This same sample was also taken into another study, of T cells expressing NK-cell markers.

Sample: PBMCs. The receptors shown here come from a woman aged 18-30 years in good health.

In this sample, this clonotype turned up a few times. The rearrangement links TRBV20-1 to TRBJ2-1; 7 bases match TRBD2. The V gene end was trimmed by 3 bases and the J gene end by 10 bases; junction bases not matched to a gene: 3. This CDR3 is 11 amino acids long. In germline, CDR1 is DFQATT, CDR2 SNEGSKA (reference sequence). CDR3 residues: CSASLLAEQFF. DNA of the CDR3: TGCAGTGCTAGCCTACTAGCGGAGCAGTTCTTC.

The chain links TRBV6-1 to TRBJ2-3; 11 bases agree with TRBD2. This CDR3 contains 16 residues. The V gene's germline CDR1 is MNHNS and CDR2 SASEGT. Trimming at V came to 7 bases and at J to 0 bases, leaving 6 bases not matched to a gene. The CDR3 nucleotides are TGTGCCAGCACCCCGGGACTAGCGGCTAGCACAGATACGCAGTATTTT. The encoded protein is CASTPGLAASTDTQYF.

There are a few counts of this clonotype. The rearrangement uses TRBV20-1 and TRBJ2-5, with D perhaps TRBD2 (6 bases). This CDR3 is built from 12 residues. Per the germline V gene, CDR1 is DFQATT and CDR2 is SNEGSKA (reference sequence). The germline V and J ends were trimmed by 7 bases and 5 bases, with 14 bases remaining between them. The CDR3 bases are TGCAGTGAAGGGCGACTAGGGGAGACCCAGTACTTC. This translates into CSEGRLGETQYF.

The genes are TRBV10-3 and TRBJ2-1, with D perhaps matching TRBD2 (7 bases). Germline lookup yields CDR1 ENHRY and CDR2 SYGVKD. The ends were cut back, 2 bases at V and 5 bases at J, with 25 bases in the middle. The CDR3 covers 19 residues. The CDR3 DNA follows: TGTGCCATCAGTGAGAGACCTGGGCTAGCGGACAGCGCGGACAATGAGCAGTTCTTC. It specifies CAISERPGLADSADNEQFF.

The chain combines TRBV20-1 with TRBJ2-1; 9 nucleotides match TRBD2. With V trimmed by 5 bases and J by 13 bases, 6 bases remained unmatched. The CDR3 runs 11 residues. Germline V gives CDR1 DFQATT, CDR2 SNEGSKA (reference sequence). Here the CDR3 DNA reads TGCAGTGCTCGGTCAGGGACTAGCCAGTTCTTC. It specifies CSARSGTSQFF.

The chain recombines TRBV7-2 with TRBJ2-2; 13 bases map to TRBD2. The CDR3 covers 16 residues. Trimming cost V 5 bases and J 6 bases; bases outside gene matches: 6. The germline V gene has CDR1 SGHTA and CDR2 FQGNSA. In nucleotides, the CDR3 is TGTGCCAGCAGCATCGGGACTAGCGGGAAGGCCGGGGAGCTGTTTTTT. It specifies CASSIGTSGKAGELFF. The variable domain in full, completed from reference TRBV7-2 and TRBJ2-2, reads GAGVSQSPSNKVTEKGKDVELRCDPISGHTALYWYRQSLGQGLEFLIYFQGNSAPDKSGLPSDRFSAERTGGSVSTLTIQRTQQEDSAVYLCASSIGTSGKAGELFFGEGSRLTVL.

This clonotype was seen only a few times. The CDR3 DNA reads as TGTGCCAGCAGGGCAGGGAGGGCCTGGGAGACCCAGTACTTC. Translation gives CASRAGRAWETQYF. V is TRBV6-1 and J is TRBJ2-5; 7 bases align to TRBD2. Germline CDR1 reads MNHNS; CDR2 reads SASEGT. J lost 5 bases, V lost 6 bases, and 9 bases had no gene match. This CDR3 has 14 residues.

The genes are TRBV7-9 and TRBJ1-4, with 7 bases lining up with TRBD1. Germline V gene lookup returns CDR1 SEHNR and CDR2 FQNEAQ (reference sequence). V shed 9 bases, J shed 7 bases, and the junction held 8 bases outside the gene matches. The CDR3 consists of 13 residues. This CDR3 reads CASRRQGPEKLFF. Written as DNA, the CDR3 is TGTGCCAGTAGGCGACAGGGACCTGAAAAACTGTTTTTT. The complete variable domain, with remaining parts taken from reference TRBV7-9 and TRBJ1-4, reads DTGVSQNPRHKITKRGQNVTFRCDPISEHNRLYWYRQTLGQGPEFLTYFQNEAQLEKSRLLSDRFSAERPKGSFSTLEIQRTEQGDSAMYLCASRRQGPEKLFFGSGTQLSVL.

This clonotype was found a few times. J is TRBJ2-7 and V is TRBV7-9; D gene unclear. V shed 2 bases and J shed 3 bases, with 17 bases lying between them. Per the germline V gene, CDR1 is SEHNR and CDR2 is FQNEAQ (reference sequence). The CDR3 sequence is 16 residues long. The CDR3 reads CASSLSHLVLGYEQYF. The DNA of the CDR3 is TGTGCCAGCAGCTTATCCCACCTAGTTTTGGGCTACGAGCAGTACTTC.

This chain joins TRBV12-3 or TRBV12-4 and TRBJ1-2; no clear D gene. The CDR3 runs 13 residues. V was cut by 5 bases and J by 0 bases, with 7 bases left in between. Here the CDR3 reads CASSRVTNYGYTF. In DNA form, the CDR3 reads TGTGCCAGCAGTAGGGTGACTAACTATGGCTACACCTTC.

This chain joins TRBV20-1 and TRBJ1-2; D unresolved. The ends were cut back, 5 bases at V and 8 bases at J, with 12 bases in the middle. The length of the CDR3 is 11 residues. Germline V gene lookup returns CDR1 DFQATT and CDR2 SNEGSKA (reference sequence). The CDR3 loop reads CSAPIATGYTF. The DNA for the CDR3 is TGCAGTGCTCCGATTGCGACCGGCTACACCTTC.

The J gene is TRBJ2-3, the V gene TRBV5-1; tentative D call: TRBD1 (6 bases). Germline lookup yields CDR1 SGHRS and CDR2 YFSETQ. The ends were cut back, 4 bases at V and 4 bases at J, with 13 bases in the middle. CDR3 length equals 14 residues. The CDR3 here is CASSTYRAADTQYF. The DNA for the CDR3 is TGCGCCAGCAGCACCTACAGGGCTGCAGATACGCAGTATTTT.

V gene TRBV20-1 combines with J gene TRBJ2-6; D gene unclear. Germline CDR1 is DFQATT and CDR2 is SNEGSKA (reference sequence). V lost 3 bases, J lost 2 bases, and 8 bases lay in between. The CDR3 totals 14 residues. DNA of the CDR3: TGCAGTGCTAGGATAGAAACTGGGGCCAACGTCCTGACTTTC. Translating it yields CSARIETGANVLTF.

This clonotype has a handful of counts. The gene calls are TRBV3-1 and TRBJ1-2, with D unresolved. The germline gives CDR1 LGHDT, CDR2 YNNKEL (reference sequence). This CDR3 comprises 14 residues. Trimming took 5 bases from V and 5 from J, leaving 15 bases between them. The CDR3 here is CASSSRVRRYGYTF. The CDR3 DNA follows: TGTGCCAGCAGCTCGCGGGTCCGGAGGTATGGCTACACCTTC. Supplemented by reference TRBV3-1 and TRBJ1-2, the full variable domain reads DTAVSQTPKYLVTQMGNDKSIKCEQNLGHDTMYWYKQDSKKFLKIMFSYNNKELIINETVPNRFSPKSPDKAHLNLHINSLELGDSAVYFCASSSRVRRYGYTFGSGTRLTVV.

This chain joins TRBV18 and TRBJ2-5; the D is unclear. The CDR3 length is 14 residues. Trimming pared 0 bases from V and 9 bases from J, leaving 14 bases between. Germline loops: CDR1 KGHSH, CDR2 LQKENI. DNA of the CDR3: TGTGCCAGCTCACCACCGCGAAGTTTCGAGGCCCAGTACTTC. Amino acids: CASSPPRSFEAQYF.

This clonotype was detected ten times or more. This chain joins TRBV12-3 or TRBV12-4 and TRBJ1-1; D unresolved. This CDR3 region has 11 residues. With 5 bases removed from V and 4 bases from J, the gap between germline ends came to 5 bases. CDR3 region: CASSPLTEAFF. Here the CDR3 DNA reads TGTGCCAGCAGTCCCCTCACTGAAGCTTTCTTT.

This clonotype was detected a few times. The CDR3 is CASGQGFTEAFF. The DNA of the CDR3 is TGTGCCAGTGGACAGGGGTTCACTGAAGCTTTCTTT. The V gene is TRBV27, the J gene TRBJ1-1; 9 bases line up with TRBD1. Germline V CDR1 and CDR2: MNHEY, SMNVEV (reference sequence). The J segment lost 4 bases and the V segment lost 9 bases, leaving 3 bases of the junction unmatched. The CDR3 has 12 residues.

This chain uses TRBV19 with TRBJ1-2, with no clear D. Trimming removed 3 bases from V and 5 bases from J, with 7 bases in between. The germline CDR1 and CDR2 sequences are LNHDA and SQIVND (reference sequence). CDR3 length: 12 residues. The DNA for the CDR3 is TGTGCCAGTAGTATGTGGGGATATGGCTACACCTTC. This codes for CASSMWGYGYTF.

This clonotype has a count of ten or more. The chain links TRBV29-1 to TRBJ2-1, with no clear D. CDR3 length: 13 amino acids. Germline V lookup: CDR1 SQVTM, CDR2 ANQGSEA. V dropped 3 bases and J dropped 2 bases, with 8 bases sitting between them. CDR3 in DNA: TGCAGCGTTGATGGGCACCCCTACAATGAGCAGTTCTTC. This translates into CSVDGHPYNEQFF.

This sequence joins TRBV12-3 or TRBV12-4 and TRBJ2-1; 7 bases line up with TRBD1. With V trimmed by 5 bases and J by 16 bases, 11 bases remained unmatched. CDR3 size: 12 residues. In nucleotides, the CDR3 is TGTGCCAGCAGTCCCCGGACAGGTAAAGGATTCTTC. Its protein is CASSPRTGKGFF.

This clonotype has a single count. The chain is built from TRBV20-1 and TRBJ2-3; TRBD2 matches at 14 bases. Losses at the gene ends were 2 bases for V and 5 bases for J; bases not matched to a gene: 9. The CDR3 sequence is 17 residues long. Germline V gene data show CDR1 as DFQATT and CDR2 as SNEGSKA (reference sequence). The CDR3 bases are TGCAGTGCTAGAAAGACTAGCGGGAGGGCCTTGGGAGATACGCAGTATTTT. Translating gives CSARKTSGRALGDTQYF.

The chain joins TRBV9 to TRBJ2-5, with D possibly called TRBD1 or TRBD2 (5 bases each). The CDR3 is made up of 15 amino acids. Germline CDR1 and CDR2: SGDLS and YYNGEE. V lost 0 bases, J lost 5 bases, and 14 bases lay in between. The CDR3 DNA follows: TGTGCCAGCAGCGTAGCGGGGACGGGGCGGGAGACCCAGTACTTC. It yields the protein CASSVAGTGRETQYF. The variable domain in full, completed from reference TRBV9 and TRBJ2-5, reads DSGVTQTPKHLITATGQRVTLRCSPRSGDLSVYWYQQSLDQGLQFLIQYYNGEERAKGNILERFSAQQFPDLHSELNLSSLELGDSALYFCASSVAGTGRETQYFGPGTRLLVL.

The chain recombines TRBV20-1 with TRBJ2-2; D possibly corresponds to TRBD2 (5 bases). Germline V gives CDR1 DFQATT, CDR2 SNEGSKA (reference sequence). Trimming removed 0 bases from V and 5 bases from J, with 10 bases in between. The CDR3 consists of 14 residues. In DNA form, the CDR3 reads TGCAGTGCTAGAGATCTTGGGAGTACCGGGGAGCTGTTTTTT. Protein sequence: CSARDLGSTGELFF.

This clonotype appeared many times. This chain uses TRBV3-1 with TRBJ2-5; TRBD1 might be the D (5 bases). The germline V gene has CDR1 LGHDT and CDR2 YNNKEL (reference sequence). This CDR3 has 15 residues. With 1 base removed from V and 5 bases from J, the gap between germline ends came to 14 bases. The CDR3 sequence is CASSQGVMGRETQYF. The CDR3 bases are TGTGCCAGCAGCCAAGGGGTTATGGGGCGGGAGACCCAGTACTTC.

This clonotype was observed a few times. The chain combines TRBV25-1 with TRBJ2-1, with D perhaps TRBD2 (5 bases). CDR1 and CDR2 from the germline V gene are MGHDK and SYGVNS. V gave up 6 bases and J gave up 7 bases, with 7 bases separating them. This CDR3 contains 11 residues. The CDR3 DNA reads TGTGCCAGCAGGCGGGTTAATGAGCAGTTCTTC. Translating it yields CASRRVNEQFF.

The chain employs TRBV3-1 and TRBJ2-7; 8 bases map to TRBD1. The germline CDR1 and CDR2 sequences are LGHDT and YNNKEL (reference sequence). The V and J ends lost 1 base and 3 bases, in that order; junction bases with no gene match: 5. The CDR3 spans 15 residues. CDR3: CASSQAATGDYEQYF. The CDR3 DNA sequence: TGTGCCAGCAGCCAAGCGGCGACAGGGGACTACGAGCAGTACTTC.

The CDR3 is CSANRLAGGQDTQYF. The CDR3 DNA reads as TGCAGTGCGAATCGATTAGCGGGAGGTCAAGATACGCAGTATTTT. The chain is built from TRBV20-1 and TRBJ2-3; the match to TRBD2 covers 10 bases. Looked up from germline, CDR1 is DFQATT and CDR2 is SNEGSKA (reference sequence). The CDR3 has 15 residues. V trimming: 6 bases; J trimming: 5 bases; junction bases outside the gene matches: 11.

The chain couples TRBV5-1 to TRBJ1-4; a weak D match, TRBD1 (5 bases). The CDR3 is 15 amino acids. From germline, CDR1 is SGHRS and CDR2 YFSETQ. Trimming removed 4 bases from V and 0 bases from J, with 10 bases in between. The CDR3, as DNA: TGCGCCAGCAGCCCCTCAGGGCCAACTAATGAAAAACTGTTTTTT. Its translation is CASSPSGPTNEKLFF.

The sample holds a few counts of this clonotype. The genes are TRBV10-3 and TRBJ2-3; 8 bases match TRBD2. The CDR3 contains 15 residues. From germline, CDR1 is ENHRY and CDR2 SYGVKD. Trimming at V came to 10 bases and at J to 2 bases, leaving 11 bases not matched to a gene. CDR3 region: CATAKAGVYTDTQYF. As DNA, the CDR3 is TGTGCCACGGCAAAAGCGGGAGTCTACACAGATACGCAGTATTTT.

CDR3 in amino acids: CASSLTASYTGELFF. CDR3 in DNA: TGCGCCAGCAGCCTGACTGCCTCTTACACCGGGGAGCTGTTTTTT. The chain employs TRBV4-1 and TRBJ2-2, with D uncertain. The germline V and J ends were trimmed by 4 bases and 3 bases, with 12 bases remaining between them. CDR1 and CDR2 from the germline V gene are MGHRA and YSYEKL. CDR3 length: 15 residues.

V is TRBV11-2 and J is TRBJ1-6; no reliable D call. Trimming removed 6 bases from V and 7 bases from J, with 16 bases in between. CDR3 length: 15 residues. The germline CDR1 and CDR2 sequences are SGHAT and FQNNGV. This CDR3 reads CASSHRRIRNSPLHF. The CDR3 DNA reads as TGTGCCAGCAGTCATCGACGGATCCGGAATTCACCCCTCCACTTT.

The V gene is TRBV6-5, the J gene TRBJ2-3; the D call may be TRBD1 or TRBD2 (5 bases each). The germline V gene encodes CDR1 MNHEY and CDR2 SVGAGI. CDR3 length: 15 amino acids. Trimming pared 4 bases from V and 4 bases from J, leaving 15 bases between. This CDR3 is CASSSGRIRADTQYF. The CDR3 nucleotides are TGTGCCAGCAGTTCGGGGCGGATAAGAGCAGATACGCAGTATTTT.